The clone carrying this T cell receptor beta chain was found many times. Its cognate antigen is unknown. Synthesis of cDNA used 5'RACE (with 10-nucleotide random UMIs). TCRdb used MiXCR to reprocess the 5' RACE reads, holding one entry per CDR3 protein. The table records about 46,000 distinct CDR3 sequences, 1.9% of them present only once. The data belong to a study of neurological immune-mediated disorders. Turning to the study itself: Of the multiple sclerosis patients, 34 in total, some 30 were relapsing-remitting and 3 were secondary progressive. Study findings and constraints: None of the CDR3 amino acid sequences in expanded clones turned up in more than one subject, which points to private repertoires in all groups.

The CDR3 has 19 residues. Germline CDR1 is SEHNR and CDR2 is FQNEAQ (reference sequence). V lost 6 bases, J lost 3 bases, and 18 bases stayed unmatched. The sequenced material came from PBMCs. This sequence joins TRBV7-9 and TRBJ2-3, with 10 bases matching TRBD2. The TCR comes from a woman aged 40 to 49 with multiple sclerosis. In nucleotides, the CDR3 is TGTGCCAGCAGGCCATCGGCAGGGGGACTAGCGTCCTATACAGATACGCAGTATTTT. Its translation is CASRPSAGGLASYTDTQYF. The variable domain in full, with the rest retrieved from reference TRBV7-9 and TRBJ2-3, is DTGVSQNPRHKITKRGQNVTFRCDPISEHNRLYWYRQTLGQGPEFLTYFQNEAQLEKSRLLSDRFSAERPKGSFSTLEIQRTEQGDSAMYLCASRPSAGGLASYTDTQYFGPGTRLTVL.